In this sample, the clone carrying this TCR beta chain turned up a few times. As yet, its antigen is unknown. Germline trimming cut 0 bases from V and 3 bases from J; bases unmatched to any gene: 5. The CDR3 spans 16 residues. Germline V gene data show CDR1 as SGDLS and CDR2 as YYNGEE. This sample was included in a study of response to subunit inactivated influenza vaccine. Study results and caveats: The authors offered the suggestion that each seasonal influenza vaccination recruits few new T cells.

TCRdb reanalysed the RT-PCR reads using MiXCR and keeps one entry per CDR3 protein. The data show around 580,000 distinct CDR3 sequences, 12% seen once. Sequences were derived from PBMCs from blood, sampled on the day of vaccination. This clonotype was obtained from a man in his fifties who received an inactivated influenza vaccine. The chain carries TRBV9 and TRBJ2-1; TRBD1 matches 8 bases. The CDR3 sequence: CASSVGGQGDYNEQFF. The CDR3 nucleotides read TGTGCCAGCAGCGTAGGAGGACAGGGAGACTACAATGAGCAGTTCTTC.